Below, 19 T cell receptor beta chains from the same sample are listed, as sequenced in a study of vaccination effects on CD4 cells after COVID-19. ViraFEST expansion of antigen-specific CD4+ T cells with viral peptide pools preceded sequencing. CD4+ T cell isolation took place after approximately ten days of culture. The healthy vaccine recipients, who had no prior SARS-CoV-2 infection, showed negative nucleocapsid antibodies. Some clones are missing from TCRdb's copy, which holds only in-frame ones; the method was immunoSEQ multiplex PCR. The sample holds under 80,000 clones; around 78% are singletons and the top ten take under 12%. Antigen specificity for these receptors is unknown. Sequenced material: CD4+ T cells from PBMCs cultured with SARS-CoV-2 spike peptides, taken before COVID-19 vaccination. These receptors were taken from a human donor who received a COVID-19 vaccine.

V usage is TRBV29-1 and J usage is TRBJ2-4; maybe TRBD2 (7 bases). V dropped 7 bases and J dropped 7 bases, with 20 bases sitting between them. From germline, CDR1 is SQVTM and CDR2 ANQGSEA. The CDR3 covers 14 residues. CDR3 amino acids: CSASGGRINNIQYF. The CDR3 DNA reads TGCAGCGCCTCCGGGGGGCGAATTAATAACATTCAGTACTTC. The complete variable domain, with remaining parts taken from reference TRBV29-1 and TRBJ2-4, reads SAVISQKPSRDICQRGTSLTIQCQVDSQVTMMFWYRQQPGQSLTLIATANQGSEATYESGFVIDKFPISRPNLTFSTLTVSNMSPEDSSIYLCSASGGRINNIQYFGAGTRLSVL.

This clone was recorded a few times. The chain couples TRBV3-1 (or the pseudogene TRBV3-2) to TRBJ1-1, with unresolved D. CDR3 length: 15 residues. Germline CDR1 and CDR2: LGHDT and YNNKEL (reference sequence). Trimming stripped 0 bases from V and 0 bases from J, with 8 bases between. The CDR3 is CASSQETRMNTEAFF. In nucleotides, the CDR3 is TGTGCCAGCAGCCAAGAAACGAGGATGAACACTGAAGCTTTCTTT.

The CDR3 DNA is TGTGCCAGTAGTATCTGGCTAGCGGGGGGGCCAGGGTCCCAGTACTTC. This encodes CASSIWLAGGPGSQYF. V and J are TRBV19 and TRBJ2-5; TRBD2 aligns across 12 bases. The CDR3 covers 16 residues. Trimming took 3 bases from V and 9 from J; bases not matched to a gene: 11. CDR1 LNHDA and CDR2 SQIVND come from the germline V gene (reference sequence). Combining the CDR3 with reference TRBV19 and TRBJ2-5 gives the whole variable domain DGGITQSPKYLFRKEGQNVTLSCEQNLNHDAMYWYRQDPGQGLRLIYYSQIVNDFQKGDIAEGYSVSREKKESFPLTVTSAQKNPTAFYLCASSIWLAGGPGSQYFGPGTRLLVL.

This clone appeared a single time. The chain links TRBV6-5 to TRBJ2-7; a possible D gene is TRBD1 (6 bases). Trimming removed 6 bases from V and 0 bases from J, with 15 bases in between. There are 15 residues in the CDR3. Germline loops: CDR1 MNHEY, CDR2 SVGAGI. In DNA form, the CDR3 reads TGTGCCAGCAGAAACCGGGACACCAACTCCTACGAGCAGTACGTC. It codes for CASRNRDTNSYEQYV.

The chain uses TRBV18 and TRBJ2-5, with 14 bases matching TRBD2. This CDR3 comprises 14 residues. Germline V gene sequence: CDR1 KGHSH, CDR2 LQKENI. V lost 6 bases, J lost 4 bases, and 1 base stayed unmatched. CDR3 sequence reads: CASSGLAGAETQYF. The CDR3 DNA reads TGTGCCAGCTCGGGACTAGCGGGGGCAGAGACCCAGTACTTC.

The rearrangement joins TRBV9 to TRBJ2-1, with TRBD2 as a possible D gene (5 bases). The CDR3 is made up of 16 amino acids. Trimming removed 0 bases from V and 4 bases from J, with 14 bases in between. Germline lookup yields CDR1 SGDLS and CDR2 YYNGEE. CDR3 amino acids: CASSVGQSSGYNEQFF. For the CDR3, the DNA is TGTGCCAGCAGCGTAGGCCAATCATCGGGGTACAATGAGCAGTTCTTC. The full variable domain, with the rest looked up from reference TRBV9 and TRBJ2-1, is DSGVTQTPKHLITATGQRVTLRCSPRSGDLSVYWYQQSLDQGLQFLIQYYNGEERAKGNILERFSAQQFPDLHSELNLSSLELGDSALYFCASSVGQSSGYNEQFFGPGTRLTVL.

The rearrangement links TRBV4-1 to TRBJ1-6; D may be TRBD1 (5 bases). V was trimmed by 1 base and J by 0 bases, leaving 10 bases between them. Germline V gives CDR1 MGHRA, CDR2 YSYEKL. This CDR3 contains 17 residues. The CDR3 DNA reads as TGCGCCAGCAGCCAAGCCAGGGCGAGCTCCTATAATTCACCCCTCCACTTT. Translation gives CASSQARASSYNSPLHF.

This chain links TRBV28 with TRBJ1-1; D uncertain. Germline V CDR1 and CDR2: MDHEN, SYDVKM. This CDR3 has 15 residues. V lost 4 bases, J lost 1 base, and 13 bases lay in between. CDR3 region: CASSSSPPENTEAFF. The CDR3 DNA follows: TGTGCCAGCAGTTCCTCCCCCCCCGAGAACACTGAAGCTTTCTTT.

J is TRBJ1-2 and V is TRBV28, with TRBD1 matching over 9 bases. Germline V gives CDR1 MDHEN, CDR2 SYDVKM. The length of the CDR3 is 13 residues. V was clipped by 8 bases and J by 12 bases; unmatched bases: 13. The CDR3, as DNA: TGTGCCAGCCTGTCAATGAACAGGGGGCGCCACACCTTC. Protein sequence: CASLSMNRGRHTF.

The chain carries TRBV9 and TRBJ2-3; the match to TRBD2 covers 7 bases. J was trimmed by 3 bases and V by 2 bases; bases with no gene match: 9. This CDR3 is 16 amino acids long. Germline CDR1 SGDLS, CDR2 YYNGEE. CDR3 amino acids: CASSVSTNGRTDTQYF. In DNA form, the CDR3 reads TGTGCCAGCAGCGTCTCAACAAACGGGAGGACAGATACGCAGTATTTT. The full variable domain, completed using reference TRBV9 and TRBJ2-3, is DSGVTQTPKHLITATGQRVTLRCSPRSGDLSVYWYQQSLDQGLQFLIQYYNGEERAKGNILERFSAQQFPDLHSELNLSSLELGDSALYFCASSVSTNGRTDTQYFGPGTRLTVL.

The chain uses TRBV5-4 and TRBJ1-2; 11 nucleotides agree with TRBD1. CDR1 is SGHNT, CDR2 YYREEE, per germline (reference sequence). CDR3 length: 14 amino acids. J was trimmed by 6 bases and V by 3 bases; bases with no gene match: 4. The CDR3 nucleotides read TGTGCCAGCAGCTGGGGACAGGGGGGTAATGGCTACACCTTC. It yields the protein CASSWGQGGNGYTF.

The V gene is TRBV7-2, the J gene TRBJ1-2; D gene ambiguous. The CDR3 extends over 14 amino acids. V was trimmed by 3 bases and J by 8 bases, leaving 16 bases between them. The V gene's germline CDR1 is SGHTA and CDR2 FQGNSA. The CDR3 region is CASSFTGRVGGYTF. The DNA for the CDR3 is TGTGCCAGCAGCTTCACTGGAAGAGTCGGAGGCTACACCTTC.

As for this clone: Within the sample, other DNA sequences also encode this same CDR3. V is TRBV20-1 and J is TRBJ1-1; D gene unclear. This CDR3 comprises 11 residues. Trimming removed 6 bases from V and 4 bases from J, with 9 bases in between. Germline assignment: CDR1 DFQATT and CDR2 SNEGSKA (reference sequence). Here the CDR3 reads CSAGSATEAFF. The CDR3 bases are TGCAGTGCCGGGTCGGCCACTGAAGCTTTCTTT.

The rearrangement links TRBV2 to TRBJ1-2, with D perhaps matching TRBD1 (6 bases). Trimming stripped 8 bases from V and 3 bases from J, with 10 bases between. The CDR3 is made up of 12 amino acids. Looked up from germline, CDR1 is SNHLY and CDR2 is FYNNEI. In DNA, the CDR3 is TGTGCCAGCGGGGACATTGACTATGGCTACACCTTC. Translating gives CASGDIDYGYTF.

V gene TRBV3-1 (or the pseudogene TRBV3-2) combines with J gene TRBJ2-3; 12 nucleotides line up with TRBD2. The CDR3 has 17 amino acids. Germline assignment: CDR1 LGHDT and CDR2 YNNKEL (reference sequence). The V and J ends lost 4 bases and 0 bases, in that order; junction bases with no gene match: 5. The CDR3 sequence is CASSLTSGGISTDTQYF. The CDR3 coding sequence is TGTGCCAGCAGCCTAACTAGCGGGGGGATTAGCACAGATACGCAGTATTTT.

The chain joins TRBV28 to TRBJ2-5; 10 bases map to TRBD1. Germline trimming cut 6 bases from V and 6 bases from J; bases unmatched to any gene: 4. This CDR3 comprises 13 residues. Germline CDR1 is MDHEN and CDR2 is SYDVKM. This chain's CDR3 is CASRTGGEKTQYF. The DNA of the CDR3 is TGTGCCAGCAGGACAGGGGGCGAGAAGACCCAGTACTTC.

This clone showed up many times. This chain links TRBV15 with TRBJ1-1, with a tentative D call TRBD1 (5 bases). Germline V lookup: CDR1 LNHNV, CDR2 YYDKDF (reference sequence). There are 14 residues in the CDR3. The V end lost 1 base, the J end lost 1 base, and 7 bases lay between the germline ends. CDR3 region: CATSRGQSNTEAFF. Written as DNA, the CDR3 is TGTGCCACCAGCAGAGGACAGTCGAACACTGAAGCTTTCTTT.

The chain couples TRBV6-2 or TRBV6-3 to TRBJ2-7, with 10 nucleotides matching TRBD1. The V gene end was trimmed by 6 bases and the J gene end by 3 bases; junction bases not matched to a gene: 8. The germline gives CDR1 MNHEY, CDR2 SVGEGT. The CDR3 has 15 residues. CDR3 in amino acids: CASSSSGTGDYEQYV. Here the CDR3 DNA reads TGTGCCAGCAGCTCCTCCGGGACAGGGGACTACGAGCAGTACGTC.

There are a few counts of this clone. The rearrangement links TRBV27 to TRBJ1-5; a weak D match, TRBD1 (6 bases). With 5 bases removed from V and 0 bases from J, the gap between germline ends came to 11 bases. This CDR3 region has 15 residues. The germline V gene encodes CDR1 MNHEY and CDR2 SMNVEV (reference sequence). The CDR3 loop is CASSRGTSSNQPQHF. The CDR3 DNA reads TGTGCCAGCAGTCGCGGGACATCTAGCAATCAGCCCCAGCATTTT.